This TCR beta chain stems from a study of cytomegalovirus exposure and HLA in healthy donors. In this sample, this clone turned up a few times. Germline V gene data show CDR1 as MDHEN and CDR2 as SYDVKM. The V and J ends lost 6 bases and 6 bases, in that order; junction bases with no gene match: 8. CDR3 length: 15 amino acids. 60 Vbeta and 13 Jbeta primers were used in PCR. The assay was immunoSEQ multiplex PCR, and TCRdb's table has in-frame clones only and misses some. The sample has fewer than 100,000 clones; about 7.6% are singletons. This chain uses TRBV28 with TRBJ1-6; 7 bases fit TRBD1. Sequencing used PBMCs. This clonotype was obtained from a man between 50 and 59 years old in good health and CMV-seronegative. The CDR3 here is CASRNRGGFNSPLHF. For the CDR3, the DNA is TGTGCCAGCAGGAACAGGGGAGGATTTAATTCACCCCTCCACTTT.